Below, one T cell receptor (beta chain) is given with its context. CDR3 size: 17 residues. Trimming shortened V by 4 bases and J by 0 bases, and 17 bases separated the two germline ends. Looked up from germline, CDR1 is SGHNT and CDR2 is YYREEE (reference sequence). The sample is drawn from a study of blood T cell repertoires in COVID-19. Study background: In each case, the material was cDNA or gDNA derived from T cells, B-cell-depleted T cells, or PBMCs.

Original processing methods: Estimates of nucleated cell counts were drawn from the amplification of reference gene primers. Generated by immunoSEQ multiplex PCR, the TCRdb table keeps only in-frame clones and is missing some. V, J and clone size are taken as reported in that table, and D and trimming were inferred from the DNA itself. Of about 11,000 clones listed, 85% to 90% are singletons. The TCR sequence derives from a human donor in a cohort sampled during active COVID-19. The material sequenced was peripheral blood. The chain combines TRBV5-4 with TRBJ2-1; a weak D match, TRBD1 (6 bases). DNA for the CDR3: TGTGCCAGCAGCCCCCGTCCTGACAGGTCCTCCTACAATGAGCAGTTCTTC. This gives the protein CASSPRPDRSSYNEQFF. The entire variable domain, with the rest obtained from reference TRBV5-4 and TRBJ2-1, is as follows: ETGVTQSPTHLIKTRGQQVTLRCSSQSGHNTVSWYQQALGQGPQFIFQYYREEENGRGNFPPRFSGLQFPNYSSELNVNALELDDSALYLCASSPRPDRSSYNEQFFGPGTRLTVL.